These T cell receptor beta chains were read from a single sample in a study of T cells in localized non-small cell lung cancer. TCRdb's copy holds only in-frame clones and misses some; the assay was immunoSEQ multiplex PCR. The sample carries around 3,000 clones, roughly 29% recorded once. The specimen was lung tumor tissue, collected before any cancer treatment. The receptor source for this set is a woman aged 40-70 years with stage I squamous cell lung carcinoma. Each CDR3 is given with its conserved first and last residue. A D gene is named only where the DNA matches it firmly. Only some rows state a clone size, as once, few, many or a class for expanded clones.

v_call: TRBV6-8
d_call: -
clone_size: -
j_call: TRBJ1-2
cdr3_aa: CASAPSYDRQDNYGYTF
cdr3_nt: TGTGCCAGCGCCCCTTCATATGACAGGCAGGATAACTATGGCTACACCTTC

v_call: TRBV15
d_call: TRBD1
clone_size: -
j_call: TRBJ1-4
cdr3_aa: CATSGTGAGGEKLFF
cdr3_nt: TGTGCCACCAGCGGGACAGGGGCTGGGGGTGAAAAACTGTTTTTT

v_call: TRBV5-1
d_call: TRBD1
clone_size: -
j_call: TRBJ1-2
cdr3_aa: CASSLEGQGTDGYTF
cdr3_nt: TGCGCCAGCAGCTTGGAGGGACAGGGGACAGATGGCTACACCTTC

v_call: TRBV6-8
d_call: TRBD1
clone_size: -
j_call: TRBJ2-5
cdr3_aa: CAIGGTGVLETQYF
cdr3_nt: TGTGCCATCGGAGGGACAGGGGTGTTAGAGACCCAGTACTTC

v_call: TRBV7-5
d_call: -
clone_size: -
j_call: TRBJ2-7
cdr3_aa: CASSLNPGSSYEQYF
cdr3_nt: TGTGCCAGCAGCTTAAACCCGGGGTCCTCCTACGAGCAGTACTTC

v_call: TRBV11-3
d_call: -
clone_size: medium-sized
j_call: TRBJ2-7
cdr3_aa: CASSLSTVSYEQYF
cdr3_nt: TGTGCCAGCAGCTTATCAACCGTTTCCTACGAGCAGTACTTC

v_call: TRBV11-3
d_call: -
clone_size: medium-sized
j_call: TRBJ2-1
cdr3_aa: CASSLRQPDNEQFF
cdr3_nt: TGTGCCAGCAGCTTACGACAGCCGGACAATGAGCAGTTCTTC

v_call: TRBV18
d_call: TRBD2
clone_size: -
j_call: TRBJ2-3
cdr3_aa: CASSPGLAGAGNTQYF
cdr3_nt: TGTGCCAGCTCACCCGGACTAGCGGGGGCTGGAAATACGCAGTATTTT

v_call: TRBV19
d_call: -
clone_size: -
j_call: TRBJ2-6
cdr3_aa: CASSIQGLGSGANVLTF
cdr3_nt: TGTGCCAGTAGTATACAGGGGCTGGGCTCTGGGGCCAACGTCCTGACTTTC

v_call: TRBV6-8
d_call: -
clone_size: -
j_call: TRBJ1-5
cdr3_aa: CATLSHSSNQPQHF
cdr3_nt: TGTGCCACCCTTAGCCATTCTAGCAATCAGCCCCAGCATTTT

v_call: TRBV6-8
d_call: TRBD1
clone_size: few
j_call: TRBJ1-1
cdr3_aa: CASSPGQGGSTEAFF
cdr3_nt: TGTGCCAGCAGTCCGGGACAGGGAGGGAGCACTGAAGCTTTCTTT

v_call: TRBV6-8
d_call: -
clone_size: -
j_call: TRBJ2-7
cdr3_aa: CASTSDVGGEQYF
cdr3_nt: TGTGCCAGCACCTCGGACGTGGGGGGCGAGCAGTACTTC

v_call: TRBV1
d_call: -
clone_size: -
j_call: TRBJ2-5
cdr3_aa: CASSQQWMAESQETQYF
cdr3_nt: TGCGCCAGCAGCCAACAATGGATGGCAGAGTCCCAAGAGACCCAGTACTTC

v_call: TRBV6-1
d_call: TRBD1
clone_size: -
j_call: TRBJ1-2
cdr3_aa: CASSEALLGQGLRREVWLNGYTF
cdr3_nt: TGTGCCAGCAGTGAAGCGCTTCTCGGACAGGGCCTGAGGAGGGAGGTATGGCTCAATGGCTACACCTTC

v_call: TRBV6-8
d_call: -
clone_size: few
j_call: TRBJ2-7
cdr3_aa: CASRAGEGHATPEQYF
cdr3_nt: TGTGCCAGCAGGGCGGGAGAGGGACACGCCACCCCCGAGCAGTACTTC

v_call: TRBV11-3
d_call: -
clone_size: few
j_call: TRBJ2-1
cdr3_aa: CASSLEGLYNEQFF
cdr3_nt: TGTGCCAGCAGCTTAGAGGGGCTCTACAATGAGCAGTTCTTC

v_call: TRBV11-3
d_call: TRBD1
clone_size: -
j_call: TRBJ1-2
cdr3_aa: CASSSRTGAGHGYTF
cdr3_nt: TGTGCCAGCAGCTCCCGGACAGGGGCTGGCCATGGCTACACCTTC

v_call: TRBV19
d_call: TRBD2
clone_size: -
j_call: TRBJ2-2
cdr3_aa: CASSISGGTGELFF
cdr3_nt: TGTGCCAGTAGTATCAGCGGGGGGACCGGGGAGCTGTTTTTT

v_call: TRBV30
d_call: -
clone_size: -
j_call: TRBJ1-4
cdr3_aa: CAWSVGGSEKLFF
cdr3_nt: TGTGCCTGGAGTGTGGGGGGCAGTGAAAAACTGTTTTTT

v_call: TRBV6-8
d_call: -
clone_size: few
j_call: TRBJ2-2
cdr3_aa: CASKGGTANTGELFF
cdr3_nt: TGTGCCAGCAAGGGAGGGACAGCGAACACCGGGGAGCTGTTTTTT

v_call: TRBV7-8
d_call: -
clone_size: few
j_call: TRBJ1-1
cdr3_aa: CASSLGTNTEAFF
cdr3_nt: TGTGCCAGCAGCTTAGGCACGAACACTGAAGCTTTCTTT

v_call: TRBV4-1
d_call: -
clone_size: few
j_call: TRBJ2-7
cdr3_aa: CASSQAGLSLYEQYF
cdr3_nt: TGCGCCAGCAGCCAAGCAGGGCTATCACTCTACGAGCAGTACTTC